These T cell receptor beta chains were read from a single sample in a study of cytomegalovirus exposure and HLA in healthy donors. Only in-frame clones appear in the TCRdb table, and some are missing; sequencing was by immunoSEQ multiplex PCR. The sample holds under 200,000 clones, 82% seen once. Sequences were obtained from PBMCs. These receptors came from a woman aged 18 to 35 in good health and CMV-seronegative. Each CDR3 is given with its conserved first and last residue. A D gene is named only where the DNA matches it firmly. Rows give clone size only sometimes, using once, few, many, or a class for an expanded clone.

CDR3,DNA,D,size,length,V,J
CASSLAGVSTGNTIYF,TGCGCCAGCAGCTTGGCCGGGGTTAGCACTGGAAACACCATATATTTT,.,.,16,TRBV5-1,TRBJ1-3
CASSSLGPVPYEQYF,TGTGCCAGTAGTAGCCTGGGGCCCGTCCCCTACGAGCAGTACTTC,.,.,15,TRBV19,TRBJ2-7
CASSLGDARRETQYF,TGTGCCAGCAGCTTGGGCGACGCGCGCAGGGAGACCCAGTACTTC,.,few,15,TRBV5-4,TRBJ2-5
CASSFSTSYQETQYF,TGTGCCAGCAGTTTCTCTACTTCGTACCAAGAGACCCAGTACTTC,.,.,15,TRBV27,TRBJ2-5
CASSLYLGLVNEQFF,TGTGCCAGCAGCTTATATTTGGGACTAGTAAATGAGCAGTTCTTC,TRBD2,.,15,TRBV11-2,TRBJ2-1
CASSEKRSPLHF,TGTGCCAGCAGCGAGAAACGTTCACCCCTCCACTTT,.,.,12,TRBV12-1,TRBJ1-6
CSGYAGTGSQGDYGYTF,TGTTCCGGCTACGCCGGGACAGGGAGTCAAGGGGACTATGGCTACACCTTC,TRBD1,.,17,TRBV7-9,TRBJ1-2
CASSQGPGLAGGFSTDTQYF,TGCGCCAGCAGCCAAGGCCCCGGACTAGCGGGAGGCTTTAGCACAGATACGCAGTATTTT,TRBD2,.,20,TRBV4-1,TRBJ2-3
CASSPELAKNIQYF,TGTGCCAGCTCACCAGAGCTAGCCAAAAACATTCAGTACTTC,.,.,14,TRBV18,TRBJ2-4
CASSLGLGPNEQFF,TGTGCCAGCAGCTTAGGTCTCGGTCCAAATGAGCAGTTCTTC,.,.,14,TRBV7-7,TRBJ2-1
CASSQESGTIKNIQYF,TGCGCCAGCAGCCAAGAATCCGGGACTATCAAAAACATTCAGTACTTC,TRBD2,.,16,TRBV4-1,TRBJ2-4
CASSLDRQGGGNTIYF,TGTGCCAGCAGCTTAGATCGGCAGGGGGGAGGAAACACCATATATTTT,TRBD1,.,16,TRBV7-2,TRBJ1-3
CASSLVAGTDTQYF,TGTGCCAGCAGCTTGGTAGCGGGCACAGATACGCAGTATTTT,.,.,14,TRBV5-4,TRBJ2-3
CASSLDSYGYTF,TGCGCCAGCAGCTTGGACAGCTATGGCTACACCTTC,.,.,12,TRBV5-1,TRBJ1-2
CSSSLVTGQALNQPQHF,TGTTCCAGCAGCTTAGTTACGGGACAGGCTCTCAATCAGCCCCAGCATTTT,TRBD1,.,17,TRBV7-9,TRBJ1-5
CASSTTGLAVYEQYF,TGTGCCAGCAGTACAACCGGGCTAGCGGTCTACGAGCAGTACTTC,TRBD2,.,15,TRBV27,TRBJ2-7
CASSHLGQDIMNTEAFF,TGCGCCAGCAGCCACCTGGGACAGGATATCATGAACACTGAAGCTTTCTTT,TRBD1,few,17,TRBV4-3,TRBJ1-1
CASSLGTGRGLPHQPQHF,TGTGCCAGCAGCTTAGGTACTGGGCGGGGATTGCCGCATCAGCCCCAGCATTTT,.,.,18,TRBV7-8,TRBJ1-5
CASSLSDRGETQYF,TGTGCCAGCAGTTTGTCGGACAGAGGAGAGACCCAGTACTTC,.,once,14,TRBV28,TRBJ2-5
CASSKTTSGRIEGDTQYF,TGTGCCAGTAGCAAAACGACTAGCGGGAGAATTGAAGGAGATACGCAGTATTTT,TRBD2,.,18,TRBV19,TRBJ2-3
CSVEGAGPFTGNSPLHF,TGCAGCGTTGAAGGGGCGGGACCCTTCACGGGGAATTCACCCCTCCACTTT,.,once,17,TRBV29-1,TRBJ1-6
CASSLEVAGADEQFF,TGTGCCAGCAGCTTAGAGGTAGCGGGAGCCGATGAGCAGTTCTTC,TRBD2,.,15,TRBV7-9,TRBJ2-1
CASSPGGSYEQYF,TGTGCCAGCAGTCCAGGGGGCTCCTACGAGCAGTACTTC,TRBD1,once,13,TRBV2,TRBJ2-7
CASSSLLAGGLHNEQFF,TGTGCCAGCAGTTCCCTACTAGCGGGAGGGTTGCACAATGAGCAGTTCTTC,TRBD2,.,17,TRBV27,TRBJ2-1
CASSRQGNTEAFF,TGTGCCAGCAGCCGACAGGGGAACACTGAAGCTTTCTTT,TRBD1,.,13,TRBV27,TRBJ1-1
CASSQALGDRGLYGYTF,TGCGCCAGCAGCCAAGCCTTAGGGGACAGGGGCCTCTATGGCTACACCTTC,TRBD1,.,17,TRBV4-3,TRBJ1-2
CASSLLGTSGSYEQYF,TGTGCCAGCAGTTTGCTCGGGACTAGCGGGAGCTACGAGCAGTACTTC,TRBD2,.,16,TRBV27,TRBJ2-7
CASSSGGSSYEQYF,TGTGCCAGCAGCTCGGGCGGGAGTTCCTACGAGCAGTACTTC,TRBD2,.,14,TRBV7-9,TRBJ2-7
CASRPGQGANEQFF,TGTGCCTCCAGGCCGGGACAGGGGGCGAATGAGCAGTTCTTC,TRBD1,.,14,TRBV2,TRBJ2-1
CASSPQSEGALWNTGELFF,TGTGCCAGCAGCCCCCAGTCGGAAGGGGCTTTATGGAACACCGGGGAGCTGTTTTTT,.,.,19,TRBV7-2,TRBJ2-2
CASSSTGMNTEAFF,TGTGCCAGCAGTTCTACAGGGATGAACACTGAAGCTTTCTTT,.,.,14,TRBV28,TRBJ1-1
CASSQDSEREETQYF,TGCGCCAGCAGCCAAGATAGCGAGCGGGAAGAGACCCAGTACTTC,.,.,15,TRBV4-3,TRBJ2-5
CASSSGQGLSQYF,TGTGCCAGCAGCTCTGGACAGGGTTTATCGCAGTATTTT,TRBD1,.,13,TRBV7-9,TRBJ2-3
CASRGDRETEAFF,TGTGCCAGCAGGGGGGACAGGGAAACTGAAGCTTTCTTT,TRBD1,once,13,TRBV28,TRBJ1-1
CASSPGVQYWQTSGKGDEQFF,TGCGCCAGCAGCCCAGGGGTGCAATATTGGCAGACTAGCGGGAAAGGGGATGAGCAGTTCTTC,TRBD2,.,21,TRBV4-3,TRBJ2-1
CAWSVGGSNEKLFF,TGTGCCTGGAGTGTAGGGGGCTCTAATGAAAAACTGTTTTTT,TRBD1,few,14,TRBV30,TRBJ1-4
CASSLDPSSYNEQFF,TGTGCCAGCAGCTTGGATCCCAGCTCCTACAATGAGCAGTTCTTC,.,.,15,TRBV5-6,TRBJ2-1
CASSSDRGQFF,TGTGCCAGCAGCTCGGACCGGGGGCAGTTCTTC,.,.,11,TRBV7-9,TRBJ2-1
CSVESQPGLAGGGYNEQFF,TGCAGCGTTGAATCCCAGCCGGGACTAGCGGGAGGGGGTTACAATGAGCAGTTCTTC,TRBD2,.,19,TRBV29-1,TRBJ2-1
CASSLSAGVVTDTQYF,TGTGCCAGCAGTTTATCTGCGGGGGTGGTCACAGATACGCAGTATTTT,TRBD2,.,16,TRBV27,TRBJ2-3
CASSTTGYSEAFF,TGTGCCAGCAGCACTACAGGGTATAGCGAAGCTTTCTTT,.,.,13,TRBV9,TRBJ1-1
CASSMRGKIAGDTGELFF,TGTGCCAGTAGTATGAGGGGGAAGATAGCGGGAGACACCGGGGAGCTGTTTTTT,TRBD2,.,18,TRBV19,TRBJ2-2
CASSQLEGPEQFF,TGCGCCAGCAGCCAGCTGGAGGGGCCTGAGCAGTTCTTC,.,few,13,TRBV4-3,TRBJ2-1
CASSLWTGNTGELFF,TGTGCCAGCAGTTTGTGGACAGGGAACACCGGGGAGCTGTTTTTT,TRBD1,.,15,TRBV7-9,TRBJ2-2
CSVGGAFNEKLFF,TGCAGCGTTGGGGGAGCATTTAATGAAAAACTGTTTTTT,.,.,13,TRBV29-1,TRBJ1-4
CASSVDRTGGPYNEQFF,TGTGCCAGCAGCGTAGACCGGACAGGGGGCCCCTACAATGAGCAGTTCTTC,TRBD1,.,17,TRBV9,TRBJ2-1
CASSRVGTSGSTDTQYF,TGTGCCAGCAGCCGCGTAGGTACTAGCGGGAGCACAGATACGCAGTATTTT,TRBD2,.,17,TRBV7-2,TRBJ2-3
CASSDAAGNQPQHF,TGTGCCAGCAGTGATGCAGCAGGGAATCAGCCCCAGCATTTT,.,.,14,TRBV2,TRBJ1-5
CASSSYGETQYF,TGTGCCAGCAGCTCCTACGGAGAGACCCAGTACTTC,.,few,12,TRBV13,TRBJ2-5
CASSYQIGQGDGYTF,TGTGCCAGCAGTTACCAAATAGGACAGGGGGATGGCTACACCTTC,TRBD1,.,15,TRBV6-6,TRBJ1-2
CATTPRQGTESKKLFF,TGTGCCACCACCCCTCGCCAGGGCACGGAGTCGAAAAAACTGTTTTTT,.,.,16,TRBV15,TRBJ1-4
CSAEVSTDTQYF,TGCTCAGCGGAAGTTAGCACAGATACGCAGTATTTT,.,.,12,TRBV29-1,TRBJ2-3
CALNRDRHYGYTF,TGTGCCTTGAATAGAGACAGGCACTATGGCTACACCTTC,.,few,13,TRBV30,TRBJ1-2
CASSDQALDQPQHF,TGTGCCAGCAGTGATCAGGCTCTGGATCAGCCCCAGCATTTT,.,.,14,TRBV2,TRBJ1-5
CASSEEARSPSYEQYF,TGTGCCAGCAGTGAGGAGGCCAGGTCGCCCTCCTACGAGCAGTACTTC,.,few,16,TRBV6-1,TRBJ2-7
CASKTGSANTEAFF,TGTGCCAGCAAGACAGGGAGCGCGAACACTGAAGCTTTCTTT,TRBD1,.,14,TRBV2,TRBJ1-1
CASSAEGQGIGGYTF,TGTGCCAGCAGCGCCGAGGGACAGGGAATAGGTGGCTACACCTTC,TRBD1,.,15,TRBV7-2,TRBJ1-2
CASRQVPGPISGANVLTF,TGTGCCAGCAGACAAGTACCGGGTCCGATCTCTGGGGCCAACGTCCTGACTTTC,.,.,18,TRBV14,TRBJ2-6
CASDEINRRYGDEQFF,TGTGCCAGCGACGAGATTAACAGGAGATATGGGGATGAGCAGTTCTTC,.,.,16,TRBV2,TRBJ2-1
CASSRSPGQPLREQFF,TGTGCCAGTAGCCGATCACCGGGACAGCCCCTGAGGGAGCAGTTCTTC,TRBD1,.,16,TRBV19,TRBJ2-1